These 30 T cell receptor beta chains originate from one sample sequenced in a study of blood T cells in healthy people across ages. A second PCR of 7 to 11 cycles used a sample-barcoded 5' primer and a J-beta primer mix. TCRdb reanalysed the 5' RACE reads using MiXCR and keeps one entry per CDR3 protein. The sample has over 500,000 distinct CDR3 sequences, 27% seen once. These data were likewise used in another study, on T cells of mothers and their children.

The sample taken for sequencing was blood. Every receptor here comes from a boy aged 2 to 9 in good health.

This clonotype was counted between two and nine times. This chain connects TRBV6-2 or TRBV6-3 to TRBJ2-2; D gene unclear. Germline CDR1 and CDR2: MNHEY and SVGEGT. Trimming pared 2 bases from V and 4 bases from J, leaving 5 bases between. CDR3 length: 13 amino acids. The CDR3 DNA sequence: TGTGCCAGCAGTTACATGCGCACCGGGGAGCTGTTTTTT. As protein: CASSYMRTGELFF.

This clonotype was detected only a few times. The chain is built from TRBV9 and TRBJ1-3; possible D gene TRBD1, 6 bases. Germline assignment: CDR1 SGDLS and CDR2 YYNGEE. The CDR3 sequence is 15 residues long. V gave up 0 bases and J gave up 4 bases, with 11 bases separating them. In DNA form, the CDR3 reads TGTGCCAGCAGCGTAGAGGGGGGGCGCGGAAACACCATATATTTT. Its protein is CASSVEGGRGNTIYF.

The rearrangement uses TRBV9 and TRBJ2-7; tentative D call: TRBD2 (5 bases). V gave up 3 bases and J gave up 6 bases, with 19 bases separating them. The CDR3 length is 15 residues. CDR1 SGDLS and CDR2 YYNGEE come from the germline V gene. The chain's CDR3 is CASSATSAGRAEQYF. Here the CDR3 DNA reads TGTGCCAGCAGCGCAACTTCGGCGGGTAGGGCCGAGCAGTACTTC.

The chain employs TRBV28 and TRBJ2-5; D is perhaps TRBD2 (6 bases). The J call may be wrong; the DNA end is better matched by TRBJ2-7. Germline-derived CDR1 and CDR2 are MDHEN and SYDVKM. The CDR3 runs to 15 residues. This CDR3 is CASSLGSTRPYEQYF. CDR3 DNA sequence: TGTGCCAGCAGTTTAGGCTCGACTAGGCCCTACGAGCAGTACTTC.

The V gene is TRBV20-1, the J gene TRBJ2-7; TRBD1 matches 7 bases. The CDR3 is made up of 14 amino acids. Germline CDR1 is DFQATT and CDR2 is SNEGSKA (reference sequence). The J segment lost 2 bases and the V segment lost 2 bases, leaving 6 bases of the junction unmatched. CDR3 loop: CSARKGARTYEQYF. The CDR3 DNA is TGCAGTGCTAGAAAGGGGGCTCGCACCTACGAGCAGTACTTC.

This clonotype was counted ten times or more. One end of the junction varies from germline; a read error may be responsible. The chain joins TRBV5-1 to TRBJ1-2; D not resolved. CDR1 SGHRS and CDR2 YFSETQ come from the germline V gene. There are 12 residues in the CDR3. CDR3 loop: CASSLEGYGYTF. In DNA form, the CDR3 reads TGTGCCAGCAGCTTAGAGGGTTATGGCTACACCTTC.

This clonotype was detected only a few times. The genes are TRBV30 and TRBJ1-3; TRBD1 aligns across 10 bases. J gave up 3 bases and V 1 base, and 9 bases lay outside the gene matches. In germline, CDR1 is GTSNPN, CDR2 SVGIG (reference sequence). This CDR3 comprises 17 residues. The CDR3 is CAWSDLGTGDYGNTIYF. In DNA, the CDR3 is TGTGCCTGGAGTGACTTAGGGACAGGGGATTATGGAAACACCATATATTTT.

The V gene is TRBV3-1, the J gene TRBJ2-5; no reliable D call. The V end was cut by 3 bases, the J end by 11 bases, with 19 bases between. The CDR3 runs 14 residues. Germline CDR1 is LGHDT and CDR2 is YNNKEL (reference sequence). In DNA form, the CDR3 reads TGTGCCAGCAGCCAGTTGACGACCCCTGGGTGGCAGTACTTC. It encodes CASSQLTTPGWQYF.

In its sample, this clonotype was seen many times. The V call is TRBV27, the J call TRBJ1-5; D is possibly TRBD1 (5 bases). The CDR3 totals 15 residues. The V gene's germline CDR1 is MNHEY and CDR2 SMNVEV (reference sequence). Trimming shortened V by 5 bases and J by 2 bases, and 13 bases separated the two germline ends. The CDR3 sequence is CASSLGGGGNQPQHF. The CDR3 nucleotides read TGTGCCAGCAGTCTTGGGGGAGGAGGCAATCAGCCCCAGCATTTT.

V gene TRBV20-1 combines with J gene TRBJ2-7; no clear D. Trimming took 0 bases from V and 6 from J, leaving 12 bases between them. CDR1 is DFQATT, CDR2 SNEGSKA, per germline (reference sequence). The CDR3 runs 13 residues. The CDR3 is CSARDRRPCEQYF. CDR3 DNA: TGCAGTGCTAGAGACAGGAGACCTTGCGAGCAGTACTTC.

CDR3 DNA: TGCAGCGTTTGGTTTCGGGCTAGCCGGTCGGCGCAGTATTTT. Protein: CSVWFRASRSAQYF. V is TRBV29-1 and J is TRBJ2-3; possibly TRBD2 for D (5 bases). The germline CDR1 and CDR2 sequences are SQVTM and ANQGSEA. This CDR3 region has 14 residues. V was trimmed by 5 bases and J by 10 bases, leaving 22 bases between them.

The chain has TRBV5-1 and TRBJ2-1; D unclear. The CDR3 is 15 residues long. V was shortened by 1 base and J by 0 bases, with 8 bases between the two germline ends. The germline V gene has CDR1 SGHRS and CDR2 YFSETQ. The CDR3 region has the DNA TGCGCCAGCAGCTTGCCAATGAGCTCCTACAATGAGCAGTTCTTC. It codes for CASSLPMSSYNEQFF.

This clonotype has more than one count but fewer than ten. The CDR3 DNA follows: TGTGCCAGCAGCTTAACAGGAACAAGGGAGACCCAGTACTTC. Its translation is CASSLTGTRETQYF. This chain links TRBV7-3 with TRBJ2-5; no reliable D call. The CDR3 length is 14 residues. With 0 bases removed from V and 5 bases from J, the gap between germline ends came to 10 bases. Germline CDR1 reads SGHTA; CDR2 reads FQGTGA.

The chain couples TRBV20-1 to TRBJ2-7; D might be TRBD2 (5 bases). Trimming shortened V by 3 bases and J by 0 bases, and 12 bases separated the two germline ends. This CDR3 spans 14 amino acids. Germline V gene lookup returns CDR1 DFQATT and CDR2 SNEGSKA (reference sequence). The CDR3 loop is CSARSLGSSYEQYF. DNA of the CDR3: TGCAGTGCTAGGAGTTTGGGGAGCTCCTACGAGCAGTACTTC.

The chain couples TRBV7-3 to TRBJ2-1; D unclear. Germline V gives CDR1 SGHTA, CDR2 FQGTGA. V lost 5 bases to trimming and J lost 5 bases, with 7 bases between them. CDR3 size: 12 residues. Written as DNA, the CDR3 is TGTGCCAGCAGCAATGAGAACAATGAGCAGTTCTTC. Its protein product is CASSNENNEQFF.

This clonotype has only a few counts. The chain carries TRBV4-1 and TRBJ1-1; 8 bases line up with TRBD1. Germline V gene lookup returns CDR1 MGHRA and CDR2 YSYEKL. V shed 4 bases and J 6 bases; nucleotides not matched to a gene: 4. The CDR3 covers 13 residues. Here the CDR3 reads CASSPQGAAEAFF. The CDR3 nucleotides read TGCGCCAGCAGCCCGCAGGGGGCTGCTGAAGCTTTCTTT.

This rearrangement joins TRBV20-1 to TRBJ2-5, with D perhaps TRBD1 or TRBD2 (6 bases each). Germline CDR1 reads DFQATT; CDR2 reads SNEGSKA (reference sequence). The length of the CDR3 is 17 residues. V shed 3 bases and J shed 4 bases, with 24 bases lying between them. The chain's CDR3 is CSASNRRRGATGETQYF. In DNA form, the CDR3 reads TGCAGTGCTAGTAATCGCCGGAGGGGGGCGACTGGAGAGACCCAGTACTTC.

The rearrangement uses TRBV20-1 and TRBJ2-7, with 9 bases fitting TRBD1. V trimming: 3 bases; J trimming: 2 bases; junction bases outside the gene matches: 8. CDR3 length: 15 residues. Germline V gives CDR1 DFQATT, CDR2 SNEGSKA (reference sequence). The DNA for the CDR3 is TGCAGTGCTAGTTGGGGAAGGGACAGGGCCTACGAGCAGTACTTC. Its translation: CSASWGRDRAYEQYF.

The sample holds a few counts of this clonotype. V usage is TRBV28 and J usage is TRBJ2-3; 13 nucleotides agree with TRBD2. This CDR3 region has 12 residues. With V trimmed by 8 bases and J by 10 bases, 3 bases remained unmatched. Germline assignment: CDR1 MDHEN and CDR2 SYDVKM. The CDR3 sequence is CASRLAGGSQYF. CDR3 in DNA: TGTGCCAGCCGACTAGCGGGGGGTTCGCAGTATTTT.

The chain uses TRBV15 and TRBJ2-5, with 8 bases identical to TRBD1. CDR1 LNHNV and CDR2 YYDKDF come from the germline V gene (reference sequence). The ends lost 3 bases at V and 4 bases at J; junction bases unmatched: 4. The CDR3 length is 14 residues. Here the CDR3 reads CATSRGQEAETQYF. The DNA for the CDR3 is TGTGCCACCAGCAGGGGACAGGAGGCAGAGACCCAGTACTTC.

In this sample, this clonotype turned up a few times. This chain links TRBV2 with TRBJ1-5; D is unclear. CDR3 size: 14 residues. V lost 3 bases and J lost 1, with 7 bases in between. Looked up from germline, CDR1 is SNHLY and CDR2 is FYNNEI. CDR3 amino acids: CASSDFESNQPQHF. The CDR3 DNA sequence: TGTGCCAGCAGTGACTTCGAAAGCAATCAGCCCCAGCATTTT.

The rearrangement uses TRBV4-1 and TRBJ2-7; 7 bases are a match to TRBD1. The CDR3 is 16 amino acids. J was trimmed by 0 bases and V by 3 bases; bases with no gene match: 8. Looked up from germline, CDR1 is MGHRA and CDR2 is YSYEKL. CDR3 loop: CASSQGWTGSSYEQYF. The CDR3 nucleotides are TGCGCCAGCAGCCAGGGTTGGACAGGTAGCTCCTACGAGCAGTACTTC.

The V call is TRBV12-3 or TRBV12-4, the J call TRBJ2-4; D possibly corresponds to TRBD2 (6 bases). Trimming removed 7 bases from V and 0 bases from J, with 16 bases in between. The CDR3 spans 16 residues. The CDR3 region has the DNA TGTGCCAGCACCCTCCGGGACTTGATAGCCAAAAACATTCAGTACTTC. It specifies CASTLRDLIAKNIQYF.

This rearrangement joins TRBV11-2 to TRBJ1-3; 7 positions agree with TRBD1. The CDR3 runs to 16 residues. Germline CDR1 is SGHAT and CDR2 is FQNNGV. V gave up 5 bases and J gave up 0 bases; unmatched junction bases: 7. The CDR3 loop reads CASSGTGQYSGNTIYF. In DNA form, the CDR3 reads TGTGCCAGCAGCGGCACGGGACAGTACTCTGGAAACACCATATATTTT.

This clonotype was detected a few times. J is TRBJ2-6 and V is TRBV20-1; D perhaps matches TRBD1 (5 bases). Trimming shortened V by 1 base and J by 0 bases, and 19 bases separated the two germline ends. Germline assignment: CDR1 DFQATT and CDR2 SNEGSKA (reference sequence). This CDR3 comprises 19 residues. This CDR3 is CSARVGVGPRDSGANVLTF. The DNA for the CDR3 is TGCAGTGCTAGAGTAGGTGTGGGGCCTAGGGACTCTGGGGCCAACGTCCTGACTTTC.

This chain uses TRBV20-1 with TRBJ2-1; D is unresolved. The CDR3 sequence is 15 residues long. Germline CDR1 reads DFQATT; CDR2 reads SNEGSKA (reference sequence). V lost 3 bases, J lost 4 bases, and 16 bases lay in between. The CDR3, as DNA: TGCAGTGCTAGCCCCCCTTCTGTGGGATACAATGAGCAGTTCTTC. This encodes CSASPPSVGYNEQFF.

This clonotype was counted only a few times. This chain uses TRBV7-9 with TRBJ2-1; the D gene is possibly TRBD2 (6 bases). The V gene lost 3 bases and the J gene lost 8 bases, with 17 bases spanning the gap. CDR3 length: 15 residues. The germline V gene has CDR1 SEHNR and CDR2 FQNEAQ (reference sequence). The CDR3 loop is CASSLLAGRVDEQFF. The CDR3 DNA reads TGTGCCAGCAGCTTGTTGGCGGGAAGGGTGGATGAGCAGTTCTTC.

The V gene is TRBV3-1, the J gene TRBJ2-1, with D maybe TRBD2 (6 bases). Germline V gives CDR1 LGHDT, CDR2 YNNKEL (reference sequence). The ends were cut back, 4 bases at V and 0 bases at J, with 16 bases in the middle. This CDR3 spans 17 amino acids. The CDR3 spells CASSPEGGTPSYNEQFF. The CDR3 DNA sequence: TGTGCCAGCAGCCCCGAGGGCGGGACGCCCTCCTACAATGAGCAGTTCTTC.

This clonotype was picked up a small number of times. This rearrangement joins TRBV6-2 or TRBV6-3 to TRBJ2-7; 7 nucleotides align to TRBD2. This CDR3 spans 12 amino acids. Unmatched junction bases numbered 0, after V lost 5 bases and J lost 2 bases. Germline V gene data show CDR1 as MNHEY and CDR2 as SVGEGT. The CDR3 spells CASSRGAYEQYF. The CDR3 DNA reads TGTGCCAGCAGTCGGGGGGCCTACGAGCAGTACTTC.

The chain has TRBV9 and TRBJ1-1; 7 bases map to TRBD1. This CDR3 is 15 amino acids long. After removal of 1 base from V and 1 base from J, the junction contained 4 bases not matched to a gene. The germline gives CDR1 SGDLS, CDR2 YYNGEE. The CDR3 bases are TGTGCCAGCAGCGTATCCGGACAGGAGAACACTGAAGCTTTCTTT. Its translation is CASSVSGQENTEAFF.